This passage covers 8 T cell receptor beta chains from one sample sequenced in a study of blood T cell repertoires in COVID-19. Profiling relied on immunoSEQ multiplex PCR, and the TCRdb table lists in-frame clones only, not all of them. Of roughly 410,000 clones in the sample, about 88% were seen once. Sequencing used peripheral blood. The receptors were gathered from a middle-aged woman with COVID-19, enrolled during active disease.

The V call is TRBV28, the J call TRBJ1-2, with a possible D match to TRBD1 (5 bases). V lost 3 bases to trimming and J lost 2 bases, with 10 bases between them. Germline-derived CDR1 and CDR2 are MDHEN and SYDVKM. This CDR3 is built from 14 residues. The CDR3 nucleotides read TGTGCCAGCAGTTTGGCAGGGTTGAACTATGGCTACACCTTC. It specifies CASSLAGLNYGYTF.

V is TRBV12-3 or TRBV12-4 and J is TRBJ1-5; no definite D call. CDR3 length equals 13 residues. V was pared by 2 bases and J by 6 bases, with 8 bases between. The CDR3 DNA reads TGTGCCAGCAGTTTATTAGAGGCTCAGCCCCAGCATTTT. Translating gives CASSLLEAQPQHF.

The chain has TRBV7-2 and TRBJ1-2, with D unclear. The CDR3 totals 15 residues. V gave up 0 bases and J gave up 3 bases, with 11 bases separating them. Germline V gene data show CDR1 as SGHTA and CDR2 as FQGNSA. The CDR3 here is CASSLARPLYYGYTF. CDR3 sequence (DNA): TGTGCCAGCAGCTTAGCGCGGCCACTTTACTATGGCTACACCTTC. The full variable domain, in which reference TRBV7-2 and TRBJ1-2 provide the parts outside the CDR3, is GAGVSQSPSNKVTEKGKDVELRCDPISGHTALYWYRQSLGQGLEFLIYFQGNSAPDKSGLPSDRFSAERTGGSVSTLTIQRTQQEDSAVYLCASSLARPLYYGYTFGSGTRLTVV.

The CDR3 spells CASSLRGGGTDTQYF. In nucleotides, the CDR3 is TGTGCCAGCAGCTTGCGGGGTGGGGGCACAGATACGCAGTATTTT. The chain combines TRBV5-4 with TRBJ2-3; D may be TRBD2 (5 bases). CDR3 size: 15 residues. The germline V gene encodes CDR1 SGHNT and CDR2 YYREEE (reference sequence). Trimming removed 1 base from V and 1 base from J, with 10 bases in between.

The chain recombines TRBV5-5 with TRBJ1-2; the D gene is possibly TRBD1 (6 bases). V lost 4 bases to trimming and J lost 6 bases, with 13 bases between them. In germline, CDR1 is SGHKS, CDR2 YYEKEE (reference sequence). This CDR3 spans 13 amino acids. The CDR3 DNA sequence: TGTGCCAGCAGCCAGACAGGATCCCATGGCTACACCTTC. Residues: CASSQTGSHGYTF.

The V and J genes are TRBV7-9 and TRBJ2-5, with 13 bases that match TRBD2. V lost 5 bases and J lost 4; bases outside the gene matches: 7. The CDR3 has 16 residues. Germline V CDR1 and CDR2: SEHNR, FQNEAQ (reference sequence). The CDR3 DNA reads as TGTGCCAGCAGCCAGACTAGCGGGAGGTCGCGAGAGACCCAGTACTTC. As protein: CASSQTSGRSRETQYF.

A single count supports this clone. The chain couples TRBV11-2 to TRBJ1-2; D is perhaps TRBD1 (6 bases). The CDR3 contains 13 residues. V lost 1 base and J 8 bases, leaving 11 bases between the germline ends. From germline, CDR1 is SGHAT and CDR2 FQNNGV. The CDR3 nucleotides read TGTGCCAGCAGCTTAGTAGGGGGTGCCGGCTACACCTTC. It translates to CASSLVGGAGYTF.

V is TRBV14 and J is TRBJ1-2; D is unclear. The V end was cut by 4 bases, the J end by 4 bases, with 16 bases between. The CDR3 covers 15 residues. Germline assignment: CDR1 SGHDN and CDR2 FVKESK. In DNA form, the CDR3 reads TGTGCCAGCAGCCCCCAGCATATGGGCCCCTATGGCTACACCTTC. Encoded protein: CASSPQHMGPYGYTF.